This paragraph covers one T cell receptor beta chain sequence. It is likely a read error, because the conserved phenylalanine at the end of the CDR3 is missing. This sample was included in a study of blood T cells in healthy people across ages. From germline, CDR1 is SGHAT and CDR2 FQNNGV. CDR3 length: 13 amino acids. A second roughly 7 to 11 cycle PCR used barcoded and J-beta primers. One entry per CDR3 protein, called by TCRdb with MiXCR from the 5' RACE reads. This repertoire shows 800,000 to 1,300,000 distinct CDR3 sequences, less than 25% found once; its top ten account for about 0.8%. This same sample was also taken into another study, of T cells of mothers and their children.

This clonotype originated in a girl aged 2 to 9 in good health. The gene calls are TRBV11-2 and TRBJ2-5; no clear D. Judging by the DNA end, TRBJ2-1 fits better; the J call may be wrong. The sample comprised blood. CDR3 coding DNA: TGTGCCAGCAGCTTAGAACCCAACAATGAGCAGTTCCTC. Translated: CASSLEPNNEQFL.